One and the same sample provided the 12 T cell receptor beta chains below, sequenced in a study of human T cells and chemical hapten exposure. Single cDNA molecules in the library carried unique molecular identifiers attached during preparation. From the reads, TCRdb called clonotypes with MiXCR, one entry per CDR3 protein. Altogether about 120,000 distinct CDR3 sequences are present, 8.5% to 9% being singletons, with the ten largest covering 1.4%. Sequencing started from total RNA isolated from unfractionated whole blood. Sequenced: whole blood. These receptors came from a human donor in good health. Some clones in this sample may be carry-over from other donors' samples.

CDR3 loop: CASSPPRLAGVRNEQYF. The CDR3, as DNA: TGTGCCAGCAGTCCCCCTCGCCTAGCGGGAGTTAGAAACGAGCAGTACTTC. The chain joins TRBV12-3 or TRBV12-4 to TRBJ2-7, with 10 bases fitting TRBD2. This CDR3 comprises 17 residues. With V trimmed by 5 bases and J by 5 bases, 15 bases remained unmatched.

The sample holds a few counts of this clonotype. CDR3 residues: CASSEYAGSYEQYF. In DNA form, the CDR3 reads TGTGCCAGCAGTGAGTACGCAGGATCCTACGAGCAGTACTTC. The rearrangement uses TRBV25-1 and TRBJ2-7, with no clear D. The germline V and J ends were trimmed by 3 bases and 1 base, with 10 bases remaining between them. The CDR3 loop spans 14 amino acids. The germline gives CDR1 MGHDK, CDR2 SYGVNS.

The chain links TRBV7-2 to TRBJ2-2, with unresolved D. CDR1 is SGHTA and CDR2 is FQGNSA in the germline V gene. There are 15 residues in the CDR3. Deletions cut 0 bases from V and 5 bases from J, with 10 bases between. The CDR3 coding sequence is TGTGCCAGCAGCTTAGCAGATTGGGGTACCGGGGAGCTGTTTTTT. Protein: CASSLADWGTGELFF.

The V and J genes are TRBV5-6 and TRBJ2-2; D uncertain. With 0 bases removed from V and 6 bases from J, the gap between germline ends came to 6 bases. The germline V gene has CDR1 SGHDT and CDR2 YYEEEE. CDR3 size: 13 residues. The CDR3 sequence: CASSLDWSGELFF. The CDR3 nucleotides read TGTGCCAGCAGCTTGGATTGGTCCGGGGAGCTGTTTTTT.

This clonotype was seen a few times. The chain recombines TRBV7-9 with TRBJ2-7; maybe TRBD1 (5 bases). From germline, CDR1 is SEHNR and CDR2 FQNEAQ (reference sequence). Trimming cost V 9 bases and J 3 bases, with 9 bases left between them. This CDR3 is built from 11 residues. CDR3 in amino acids: CASVGDYEQYF. The CDR3 region has the DNA TGTGCCAGTGTAGGGGACTACGAGCAGTACTTC.

CDR3 nucleotides: TGCAGTGCTATGACTAGATTATACGAGCAGTACTTC. It encodes CSAMTRLYEQYF. This chain connects TRBV20-1 to TRBJ2-7; TRBD2 is a possible D gene (6 bases). Per the germline V gene, CDR1 is DFQATT and CDR2 is SNEGSKA (reference sequence). Trimming stripped 4 bases from V and 4 bases from J, with 11 bases between. CDR3 length: 12 residues.

This clonotype was recorded at least ten times. The gene calls are TRBV2 and TRBJ1-1; possible D gene TRBD1, 6 bases. V was cut by 2 bases and J by 0 bases, with 13 bases left in between. CDR3 length: 16 amino acids. Germline assignment: CDR1 SNHLY and CDR2 FYNNEI. The CDR3 bases are TGTGCCAGCAGTGAATTAAACAGGGAGATGAACACTGAAGCTTTCTTT. Its translation is CASSELNREMNTEAFF.

This clonotype was counted a few times. This chain's CDR3 is CASSIDLASGRSYNEQFF. The DNA for the CDR3 is TGTGCCAGTAGTATAGATTTGGCGAGCGGGAGGTCCTACAATGAGCAGTTCTTC. The chain uses TRBV19 and TRBJ2-1; 9 positions agree with TRBD2. The germline V gene encodes CDR1 LNHDA and CDR2 SQIVND (reference sequence). Trimming removed 0 bases from V and 1 base from J; junction bases left unmatched: 7. The CDR3 contains 18 residues.

The chain employs TRBV10-3 and TRBJ2-7; 11 nucleotides agree with TRBD1. Germline V gene data show CDR1 as ENHRY and CDR2 as SYGVKD. V gave up 3 bases and J gave up 7 bases; unmatched junction bases: 11. This CDR3 has 16 residues. The CDR3 here is CAISDPTGTGGYEQYF. The CDR3, as DNA: TGTGCCATCAGTGATCCAACCGGGACAGGGGGGTATGAGCAGTACTTC.

This clonotype has more than one count but fewer than ten. This rearrangement joins TRBV20-1 to TRBJ2-2; TRBD1 matches at 8 bases. This CDR3 spans 14 amino acids. CDR1 is DFQATT, CDR2 SNEGSKA, per germline (reference sequence). V was clipped by 3 bases and J by 3 bases; unmatched bases: 3. The CDR3 DNA sequence: TGCAGTGCTAGGCTACAGGGGGACACCGGGGAGCTGTTTTTT. This sequence encodes CSARLQGDTGELFF.

V gene TRBV20-1 combines with J gene TRBJ2-1; TRBD2 matches 8 bases. CDR1 and CDR2 from the germline V gene are DFQATT and SNEGSKA (reference sequence). The CDR3 is 14 residues long. The CDR3 nucleotides read TGCACCCCCCTCCTCCGGGAGGGCCATGATGAGCAGTTCTTC. It codes for CTPLLREGHDEQFF.

This clonotype was observed many times. The V and J genes are TRBV2 and TRBJ1-6; 11 bases fit TRBD1. The ends lost 7 bases at V and 9 bases at J; junction bases unmatched: 5. The CDR3 sequence is 14 residues long. From germline, CDR1 is SNHLY and CDR2 FYNNEI. CDR3 DNA: TGTGCCAGCATTGGGACAGGGGGGTCTTCACCCCTCCACTTT. Its translation is CASIGTGGSSPLHF. The complete variable domain, with remaining parts taken from reference TRBV2 and TRBJ1-6, reads EPEVTQTPSHQVTQMGQEVILRCVPISNHLYFYWYRQILGQKVEFLVSFYNNEISEKSEIFDDQFSVERPDGSNFTLKIRSTKLEDSAMYFCASIGTGGSSPLHFGNGTRLTVT.